This TCR beta chain was retrieved from a study of a mutant IDH1 vaccine in newly diagnosed glioma. General observations from the study: Pseudoprogression apparently tracked independently of changes in top peripheral T cell clonotypes. Of all patients, about 94% showed vaccine-induced immune responses.

Time point: baseline, week 1 (first vaccination visit). Treatment specified: pre-vaccination baseline after standard-of-care therapy. Sequenced by immunoSEQ multiplex PCR; TCRdb stores in-frame clones only, minus some. The sample contains approximately 88,000 clones, about 80% of which appear only once. V was trimmed by 5 bases and J by 6 bases, leaving 11 bases between them. The germline V gene has CDR1 MNHEY and CDR2 SMNVEV (reference sequence). The CDR3 runs 12 residues. This clone was picked up a small number of times. Its antigen is not identified. This sample comprised PBMCs, obtained from a glioma patient treated with radiotherapy, temozolomide or both. This sequence joins TRBV27 and TRBJ2-7; no firm D call. This receptor was identified in a man aged 35 to 55 with glioma. The CDR3 bases are TGTGCCAGCAGTCTAGGGTTCGGCGAGCAGTACTTC. Translated, it gives CASSLGFGEQYF.